Below, 26 T cell receptor beta chains from the same sample are listed, as sequenced in a study of OX40 agonist ivuxolimab in advanced cancers. Profiled with immunoSEQ multiplex PCR; TCRdb holds only in-frame clones, not every one. Among approximately 100,000 clones listed, about 90% were seen once. The input for sequencing was CD4+ or CD8+ T cells sorted from blood, taken in a trial of the OX40 agonist ivuxolimab. The origin of the receptors is an adult with an advanced solid tumor such as melanoma, head and neck, liver or kidney cancer.

The chain joins TRBV7-9 to TRBJ1-2, with unresolved D. This CDR3 contains 12 residues. The V and J ends lost 6 bases and 8 bases respectively, with 13 bases between them. CDR1 SEHNR and CDR2 FQNEAQ come from the germline V gene (reference sequence). Here the CDR3 DNA reads TGTGCCAGCAGTACGCCGGAGGGAGGCTACACCTTC. Protein sequence: CASSTPEGGYTF. Full variable domain (remainder filled in from reference TRBV7-9 and TRBJ1-2): DTGVSQNPRHKITKRGQNVTFRCDPISEHNRLYWYRQTLGQGPEFLTYFQNEAQLEKSRLLSDRFSAERPKGSFSTLEIQRTEQGDSAMYLCASSTPEGGYTFGSGTRLTVV.

J is TRBJ1-2 and V is TRBV28; D unresolved. Trimming removed 7 bases from V and 1 base from J, with 10 bases in between. From germline, CDR1 is MDHEN and CDR2 SYDVKM. CDR3 length: 13 residues. The CDR3: CASIGPSNYGYTF. In nucleotides, the CDR3 is TGTGCCAGCATTGGACCTAGTAACTATGGCTACACCTTC.

The chain is built from TRBV28 and TRBJ2-5; 9 bases are shared with TRBD1. The J call may be faulty, since TRBJ2-7 better matches the DNA end. Germline CDR1 and CDR2: MDHEN and SYDVKM. The CDR3 runs to 14 residues. The CDR3 bases are TGTGCCAGCAGCGCCGGGACAGGGATCTACGAGCAGTACTTC. Translated, it gives CASSAGTGIYEQYF.

The CDR3 nucleotides read TGTGCCAGCAGCTCCGGGGGGACAGGTTCATACGAGCAGTACTTC. Its translation: CASSSGGTGSYEQYF. The chain links TRBV7-2 to TRBJ2-7; possible D gene TRBD1, 8 bases. This CDR3 comprises 15 residues. Germline values: CDR1 SGHTA, CDR2 FQGNSA. V was clipped by 4 bases and J by 4 bases, with 17 bases between them.

V and J are TRBV23-1 and TRBJ1-1; D call uncertain. TRBV23-1 is given ORF status, its function remaining uncertain. The CDR3 extends over 19 amino acids. V lost 0 bases and J lost 0, with 20 bases in between. CDR3 nucleotide sequence: TGCGCCAGCAGTCAATCGAAGTCCGGAAGTCGGGCAATGAACACTGAAGCTTTCTTT. Its translation: CASSQSKSGSRAMNTEAFF.

CDR3 sequence (DNA): TGCGCCAGCAGCCAAGCTTTCCCCTCCGGAGAGACCCAGTACTTC. Encoded protein: CASSQAFPSGETQYF. This chain connects TRBV4-1 to TRBJ2-5, with D hard to call. The CDR3 runs 15 residues. Germline assignment: CDR1 MGHRA and CDR2 YSYEKL. Trimming took 1 base from V and 4 from J, leaving 13 bases between them.

The chain combines TRBV2 with TRBJ2-7, with D possibly being TRBD2 (7 bases). The CDR3 is made up of 12 amino acids. CDR1 is SNHLY, CDR2 FYNNEI, per germline. The ends were cut back, 7 bases at V and 6 bases at J, with 13 bases in the middle. CDR3 sequence reads: CASKGEGVEQYF. In DNA form, the CDR3 reads TGTGCCAGCAAAGGGGAGGGGGTCGAGCAGTACTTC.

This rearrangement joins TRBV23-1 to TRBJ2-1; no clear D. TRBV23-1 is noted as an ORF with a role that remains uncertain. V lost 6 bases and J lost 4, with 16 bases in between. CDR3 length: 15 residues. CDR3 in DNA: TGCGCCAGCAGAGTTGTCGGGCGTAAGTACAATGAGCAGTTCTTC. Its protein product is CASRVVGRKYNEQFF.

The chain links TRBV4-3 to TRBJ2-3; D call uncertain. V was clipped by 0 bases and J by 5 bases, with 6 bases between them. Germline V gene lookup returns CDR1 LGHNA and CDR2 YSLEER. The CDR3 spans 13 residues. The chain's CDR3 is CASSQDRKDTQYF. In DNA, the CDR3 is TGCGCCAGCAGCCAAGATCGGAAAGATACGCAGTATTTT.

This rearrangement joins TRBV25-1 to TRBJ2-3; D remains ambiguous. CDR3 length: 13 amino acids. The V end was cut by 3 bases, the J end by 7 bases, with 11 bases between. Per the germline V gene, CDR1 is MGHDK and CDR2 is SYGVNS. CDR3 residues: CASSDGLTNTQYF. CDR3 bases: TGTGCCAGCAGTGATGGCCTGACAAATACGCAGTATTTT. Using reference TRBV25-1 and TRBJ2-3 for the parts outside the CDR3, the full variable domain is EADIYQTPRYLVIGTGKKITLECSQTMGHDKMYWYQQDPGMELHLIHYSYGVNSTEKGDLSSESTVSRIRTEHFPLTLESARPSHTSQYLCASSDGLTNTQYFGPGTRLTVL.

V is TRBV29-1 and J is TRBJ1-2; 7 nucleotides align to TRBD1. Germline CDR1 SQVTM, CDR2 ANQGSEA. Trimming removed 0 bases from V and 5 bases from J; junction bases left unmatched: 6. The CDR3 runs 14 residues. The CDR3 DNA sequence: TGCAGCGTTGAAGATCTTACAGGGGTTTATGGCTACACCTTC. Translating gives CSVEDLTGVYGYTF.

The chain is built from TRBV15 and TRBJ1-4; D is unclear. CDR1 is LNHNV and CDR2 is YYDKDF in the germline V gene (reference sequence). V gave up 5 bases and J gave up 3 bases, with 10 bases separating them. CDR3 size: 14 residues. The CDR3, as DNA: TGTGCCACCAGCTATTCCAGGTCTAATGAAAAACTGTTTTTT. Translation gives CATSYSRSNEKLFF.

This rearrangement joins TRBV5-1 to TRBJ2-3; TRBD2 agrees at 11 bases. CDR3 length: 16 amino acids. J gave up 2 bases and V 4 bases, and 6 bases lay outside the gene matches. Per germline, CDR1 SGHRS and CDR2 YFSETQ. The CDR3 DNA sequence: TGCGCCAGCAGCCGACTAGCGGGGAGGATCACAGATACGCAGTATTTT. It yields the protein CASSRLAGRITDTQYF.

The rearrangement uses TRBV14 and TRBJ2-5; possibly TRBD1 or TRBD2 for D (5 bases each). Germline-derived CDR1 and CDR2 are SGHDN and FVKESK. V was shortened by 4 bases and J by 3 bases, with 9 bases between the two germline ends. The CDR3 is 13 residues long. CDR3 protein: CASSRVGEETQYF. CDR3 in DNA: TGTGCCAGCAGCCGGGTGGGGGAAGAGACCCAGTACTTC.

The V gene is TRBV7-8, the J gene TRBJ2-7, with no clear D. The CDR3 is made up of 15 amino acids. Germline loops: CDR1 SGHVS, CDR2 FQNEAQ. V was cut by 4 bases and J by 0 bases, with 13 bases left in between. The CDR3 region has the DNA TGTGCCAGCAGCTCGGAGCAAGCGTCCTCCTACGAGCAGTACTTC. Translation: CASSSEQASSYEQYF.

The CDR3 spells CASSPPWGVRTDTQYF. Here the CDR3 DNA reads TGTGCCAGCAGTCCCCCCTGGGGGGTCAGGACAGATACGCAGTATTTT. The rearrangement joins TRBV27 to TRBJ2-3, with a tentative D call TRBD2 (6 bases). Germline-derived CDR1 and CDR2 are MNHEY and SMNVEV (reference sequence). CDR3 size: 16 residues. Trimming stripped 5 bases from V and 3 bases from J, with 18 bases between.

The rearrangement links TRBV7-9 to TRBJ2-5; 9 bases line up with TRBD1. The CDR3 covers 15 residues. The V gene's germline CDR1 is SEHNR and CDR2 FQNEAQ (reference sequence). J lost 5 bases, V lost 5 bases, and 9 bases had no gene match. In DNA, the CDR3 is TGTGCCAGCAGCAGGAACAGGGGGCTGCGGGAGACCCAGTACTTC. It codes for CASSRNRGLRETQYF.

This chain uses TRBV5-5 with TRBJ2-5; 11 bases fit TRBD1. This CDR3 has 14 amino acids. Germline trimming cut 3 bases from V and 5 bases from J; bases unmatched to any gene: 3. Germline V CDR1 and CDR2: SGHKS, YYEKEE (reference sequence). CDR3: CASSWTGGEETQYF. Here the CDR3 DNA reads TGTGCCAGCAGCTGGACAGGGGGCGAGGAGACCCAGTACTTC.

This clone occurred a few times. The rearrangement joins TRBV9 to TRBJ1-5; D is unresolved. This CDR3 spans 14 amino acids. Germline loops: CDR1 SGDLS, CDR2 YYNGEE. V lost 0 bases and J lost 4, with 8 bases in between. In DNA, the CDR3 is TGTGCCAGCAGCGTAGGCGGCCGAAATCAGCCCCAGCATTTT. It translates to CASSVGGRNQPQHF.

The chain couples TRBV19 to TRBJ1-1; the D gene is possibly TRBD1 (5 bases). The CDR3 is made up of 14 amino acids. CDR1 and CDR2 (germline): LNHDA, SQIVND (reference sequence). Trimming removed 3 bases from V and 8 bases from J, with 16 bases in between. In nucleotides, the CDR3 is TGTGCCAGTAGTATTTTAGGAGGGGATGGAGAAGCTTTCTTT. This codes for CASSILGGDGEAFF.

This clone turned up a few times. The chain has TRBV7-9 and TRBJ1-1; D unclear. The V gene's germline CDR1 is SEHNR and CDR2 FQNEAQ (reference sequence). With 2 bases removed from V and 0 bases from J, the gap between germline ends came to 4 bases. The CDR3 extends over 13 amino acids. CDR3 nucleotide sequence: TGTGCCAGCAGCTTATCAATGAACACTGAAGCTTTCTTT. This translates into CASSLSMNTEAFF. The variable domain in full, completed from reference TRBV7-9 and TRBJ1-1, reads DTGVSQNPRHKITKRGQNVTFRCDPISEHNRLYWYRQTLGQGPEFLTYFQNEAQLEKSRLLSDRFSAERPKGSFSTLEIQRTEQGDSAMYLCASSLSMNTEAFFGQGTRLTVV.

The genes are TRBV9 and TRBJ2-4; no clear D gene. The V end lost 4 bases, the J end lost 0 bases, and 17 bases lay between the germline ends. The CDR3 covers 17 residues. Germline V gene lookup returns CDR1 SGDLS and CDR2 YYNGEE. CDR3 coding DNA: TGTGCCAGCAGCCGAGCGATGTGGCGTTTAGCCAAAAACATTCAGTACTTC. Translation: CASSRAMWRLAKNIQYF.

This sequence joins TRBV7-3 and TRBJ2-7; a weak D match, TRBD1 (6 bases). Germline V CDR1 and CDR2: SGHTA, FQGTGA. Trimming stripped 5 bases from V and 7 bases from J, with 15 bases between. The CDR3 extends over 13 amino acids. CDR3 sequence: CASSPREGGEQYF. CDR3 nucleotides: TGTGCCAGCAGCCCTAGGGAAGGGGGAGAGCAGTACTTC.

This clone has just one count. The chain links TRBV2 to TRBJ2-2, with 8 positions matching TRBD1. With V trimmed by 9 bases and J by 4 bases, 4 bases remained unmatched. CDR3 length equals 13 residues. Germline lookup yields CDR1 SNHLY and CDR2 FYNNEI. The CDR3 loop reads CARTGAITGELFF. The CDR3 DNA reads as TGTGCCAGGACAGGGGCGATCACCGGGGAGCTGTTTTTT.

The V and J genes are TRBV18 and TRBJ1-6; the match to TRBD1 covers 7 bases. This CDR3 has 16 residues. The germline gives CDR1 KGHSH, CDR2 LQKENI. V trimming: 6 bases; J trimming: 5 bases; junction bases outside the gene matches: 10. The CDR3 here is CASSKGGDSDNSPLHF. CDR3 in DNA: TGTGCCAGCTCCAAGGGCGGGGACAGCGATAATTCACCCCTCCACTTT.

CDR3 amino acids: CASSPWLQGGTEAFF. DNA of the CDR3: TGTGCCAGCAGCCCGTGGTTGCAGGGGGGCACTGAAGCTTTCTTT. The chain links TRBV7-6 to TRBJ1-1; 7 bases line up with TRBD1. The CDR3 totals 15 residues. CDR1 and CDR2 (germline): SGHVS, FNYEAQ. Trimming at V came to 5 bases and at J to 4 bases, leaving 10 bases not matched to a gene.